This T cell receptor beta chain was sequenced during a study of cytomegalovirus exposure and HLA in healthy donors. Study-level findings and limits: In an earlier analysis, about 87% or about 30%: the productive usage of most TCR beta V segments.

The V gene end was trimmed by 7 bases and the J gene end by 0 bases; junction bases not matched to a gene: 9. Germline V gene sequence: CDR1 WSHSY, CDR2 SAAADI. The CDR3 is 16 amino acids. The PCR made use of 60 Vbeta and 13 Jbeta primers. TCRdb's copy holds only in-frame clones and misses some; the assay was immunoSEQ multiplex PCR. The sample lists roughly 190,000 clones, over 60% occurring once. As to this clone: Its antigen is not known.

V gene TRBV10-2 combines with J gene TRBJ2-3; 8 nucleotides agree with TRBD2. Sequencing was carried out using PBMCs. The TCR comes from a man aged 30 to 39 in good health and CMV-seropositive. The DNA of the CDR3 is TGCGCCAGCAACCCCGCTAGCGGGCCTAGCACAGATACGCAGTATTTT. This sequence encodes CASNPASGPSTDTQYF.